This T cell receptor (beta chain) was captured by sequencing in a study of cytomegalovirus exposure and HLA in healthy donors. CDR1 and CDR2 (germline): LNHNV, YYDKDF (reference sequence). This CDR3 contains 14 residues. The V and J ends lost 2 bases and 3 bases respectively, with 11 bases between them. PCR employed 60 Vbeta and 13 Jbeta primers. Assay used: immunoSEQ multiplex PCR; TCRdb lists only in-frame clones, some missing. The profile covers 65,000 to 90,000 clones, with about 70% appearing a single time and 3% to 3.5% taken by the ten largest. The sample taken for sequencing was PBMCs. This chain links TRBV15 with TRBJ2-7, with D perhaps TRBD1 (6 bases). This TCR was sampled from a man in his forties in good health and CMV-seronegative. For the CDR3, the DNA is TGTGCCACCAGCAGAATCCGGACAGACTACGAGCAGTACTTC. Its protein product is CATSRIRTDYEQYF.